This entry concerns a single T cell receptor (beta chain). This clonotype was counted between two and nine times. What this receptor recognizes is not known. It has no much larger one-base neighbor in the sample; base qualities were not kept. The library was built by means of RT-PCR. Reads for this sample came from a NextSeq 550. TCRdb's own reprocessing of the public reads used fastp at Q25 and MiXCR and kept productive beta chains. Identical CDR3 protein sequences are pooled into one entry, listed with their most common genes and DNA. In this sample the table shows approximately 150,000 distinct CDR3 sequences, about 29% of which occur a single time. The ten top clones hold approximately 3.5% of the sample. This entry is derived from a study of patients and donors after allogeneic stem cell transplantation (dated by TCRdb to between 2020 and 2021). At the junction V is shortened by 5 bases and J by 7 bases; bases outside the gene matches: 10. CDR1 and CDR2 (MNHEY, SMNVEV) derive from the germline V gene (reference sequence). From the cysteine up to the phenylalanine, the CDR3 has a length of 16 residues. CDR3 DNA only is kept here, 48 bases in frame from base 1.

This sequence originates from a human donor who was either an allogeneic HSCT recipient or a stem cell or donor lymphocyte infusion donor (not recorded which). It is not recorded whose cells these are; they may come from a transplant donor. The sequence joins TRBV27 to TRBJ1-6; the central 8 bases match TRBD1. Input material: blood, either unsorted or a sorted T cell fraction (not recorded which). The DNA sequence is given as TGTGCCAGCAGTCAACGCCGGCGGACAGGGAATTCACCCCTCCACTTT. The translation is CASSQRRRTGNSPLHF.